The present TCR beta chain was sequenced within a study of shared clonotypes between healthy human individuals. Whole-study context: Each donor's CD4 naive and CD4 memory cells filled three plates apiece, CD8 naive two, and CD8 memory one.

Assay: immunoSEQ multiplex PCR; the TCRdb copy retains only in-frame clones and omits some. This table holds 2,500,000 or so clones, more than 90% found once. This CDR3 has 17 amino acids. With 5 bases clipped from V and 1 base from J, the junction kept 9 bases outside the gene matches. The germline gives CDR1 MDHEN, CDR2 SYDVKM. Overall study findings and caveats: Among donors, clonotype sharing was expected to be affected by sequencing depth. The sharing of 4.5% to 5.5% of naive CD4 clonotypes was seen across a handful of donors. Only blood was sampled; tissue repertoires likely differ.

As regards this clone: Its antigen is not known.

The receptor comes from a man between 18 and 35 years old in good health. The chain couples TRBV28 to TRBJ2-7; 12 bases are shared with TRBD2. Sequencing used naive CD4+ T cells sorted from blood. Subset here: CD45RA+ positively selected. CDR3 DNA sequence: TGTGCCAGCAGTCCATGGACTAGCGGGGTCAAGTCCTACGAGCAGTACTTC. Its protein is CASSPWTSGVKSYEQYF.